This TCR beta chain stems from a study of blood T cell repertoires in COVID-19. Overall study: The United States, Italy and Spain were the sources of the acute and convalescent COVID-19 samples. PBMCs, B-cell-depleted T cells, or T cells provided the cDNA or gDNA that made up the material.

Original data processing: Reference gene primer amplification gave estimated nucleated cell counts. The repertoire was sequenced with immunoSEQ multiplex PCR; TCRdb's copy has only in-frame clones and lacks some. That table supplies the V and J calls and clone size; D and trimming were determined from the DNA. The table includes fewer than 500,000 clones, roughly 89% detected once. With 4 bases removed from V and 5 bases from J, the gap between germline ends came to 12 bases. The CDR3 is made up of 14 amino acids. CDR1 SNHLY and CDR2 FYNNEI come from the germline V gene. The rearrangement links TRBV2 to TRBJ1-5, with D hard to call. Source material: peripheral blood. The receptor comes from a woman aged 30 to 39 with active or convalescent COVID-19. The CDR3 nucleotides are TGTGCCAGCAGTGGAGATGACACTTATCAGCCCCAGCATTTT. Its protein product is CASSGDDTYQPQHF.